This T cell receptor beta chain was captured by sequencing in a study of T cell responses to AZD1222 COVID-19 vaccine. Study-wide results and caveats: There were mostly white British donors and more females than males, and clonal diversity was possibly underestimated. Reports say nearly half of spike-specific TCRs go after unmutated variant regions. CD4 TCRs linked to vaccination spanned spike, dominating at 160-218 and 743-854.

As to this clone: What it recognizes is unknown.

Only in-frame clones appear in the TCRdb table, and some are missing; sequencing was by immunoSEQ multiplex PCR. Of around 130,000 clones in the sample, 88% are singletons; the top ten hold approximately 8%. This CDR3 spans 13 amino acids. V lost 6 bases, J lost 2 bases, and 2 bases stayed unmatched. The sequence came from an adult in good health. The V and J genes are TRBV23-1 and TRBJ2-7, with TRBD1 identical over 9 bases. TRBV23-1 is given ORF status, its function remaining uncertain. The sample was peripheral blood, taken on day 0 of AZD1222 vaccination. In nucleotides, the CDR3 is TGCGCCAGCAGGGGACAGGGAACCTACGAGCAGTACTTC. Encoded protein: CASRGQGTYEQYF.